This T cell receptor (beta chain) was sequenced for a study of type 1 and type 2 diabetes patients. About the research overall: Across the study, 18,976,912 paired-end reads were produced.

On this clonotype itself: Its antigen is not identified.

Germline-derived CDR1 and CDR2 are LNHDA and SQIVND (reference sequence). This CDR3 has 14 residues. V was clipped by 4 bases and J by 7 bases, with 16 bases between them. Whole-study findings and limits: Age and gender were not matched between study groups.

Around 10 milliliters of peripheral blood were drawn from each donor. The PCR template was genomic DNA. A primer set of 30 forward and 13 reverse primers amplified the CDR3. Each CDR3 protein is one row after TCRdb ran MiXCR on the multiplex PCR reads. The data show 270,000 or so distinct CDR3 sequences, with more than 45% seen just once and roughly an eighth held by the top ten. The sequencing sample was made of peripheral blood mononuclear cells (PBMCs). The genes are TRBV19 and TRBJ1-1; TRBD1 is a possible D gene (6 bases). The clonotype comes from a man aged 18 to 35 with type 2 diabetes. CDR3 DNA: TGTGCCAGTAGTACCGAAACAGGGTTCGGTGAAGCTTTCTTT. Translated, it gives CASSTETGFGEAFF.